This TCR beta chain comes out of a study of T-cell memory formation after mild COVID-19 (dated by TCRdb to about 2021). Regarding the study in general: TCR sequence clusters from the two donors were found to be largely donor specific. In two donors, T-cell clones that expanded and contracted after mild COVID-19 were tracked by sequencing TCRalpha and TCRbeta repertoires over time. Two young, previously healthy adult volunteers made up the cohort, one male and one female. Broad study findings and their caveats: Some responding clones were detected in pre-infection memory, suggesting pre-existing cross-reactive memory T cells joined the SARS-CoV-2 response. Contracting CD4+ clones were located mainly in the CM and EM memory subsets, whereas CD8+ clones were found to be enriched in EMRA. The second-wave clones that peaked on day 37 were not confirmed to be SARS-CoV-2 specific. The study included only a couple of mild cases, and larger cohorts that include severe cases with pre-infection samples were judged to be necessary. Clones that contracted from day 15 to 85 showed balanced CD4/CD8 phenotypes, whereas a second wave of clones that expanded from day 15 to 37 leaned towards CD4+.

Reading the germline V gene (reference sequence) gives CDR1 SEHNR and CDR2 FQNEAQ. The CDR3 sequence holds 15 residues, the cysteine and phenylalanine included. The sequence is cut down to CDR3 DNA, 45 bases in frame from base 1. The trim is 8 bases for V and 5 bases for J, with a gap of 19 bases between the germline ends. Sequencing was carried out with an Illumina NovaSeq 6000. TCRalpha and TCRbeta cDNA libraries were built by 5'RACE with constant-segment primers, adding sample barcodes and unique molecular identifiers. RNA was extracted from every sample with Trizol reagent. Libraries were amplified in two PCR steps, with a second sample barcode and Illumina TruSeq adapters added in the second step. Sequencing of the libraries was done on an Illumina NovaSeq, producing 2 x 150 bp paired-end reads. For the original study's pipeline: Demultiplexing of reads and collapsing into UMI-guided consensus sequences were performed with migec v1.2.7. Using mixcr v2.1.11, UMI consensuses were aligned to TRA and TRB V and J templates and then assembled into clonotypes. A clonotype was counted as expanded or contracted only when both edgeR and NoisET called the clonotype significant, with the noise models trained on biological replicates. For edgeR calls, the cutoffs were a false discovery rate-adjusted p below 0.01 and a log2 fold-change threshold of 1. As an exploratory analysis of dynamics, max-normalized trajectories of the 1000 most abundant clonotypes were examined by PCA with hierarchical clustering. Separately sequenced CD4+ and CD8+ repertoires were used to assign the CD4 or CD8 phenotype of responding clones. The public reads were reanalyzed by TCRdb: fastp trimming at Q25, MiXCR alignment, in-frame beta chains only. Rows merge per CDR3 protein into single entries with the most common DNA and genes. TCRdb, not the authors, supplied the V and J calls. The sample yields some 82,000 distinct CDR3 sequences; roughly 13% were counted once. The ten largest clones represent roughly two fifths of the sample.

This clonotype was seen a handful of times. Its antigen target is currently unknown. Base qualities are missing; no much larger clone stands one base away. PBMCs were isolated by Ficoll-Paque density gradient centrifugation. The rearranged chain carries TRBV7-9 and TRBJ2-1; no D gene can be assigned with confidence. This clonotype originated in a man aged 18 to 30 who had mild COVID-19 (a few samples of this study predate the infection). The sample titles of this study are shuffled in the database, so cell type and time point are left out; the donor was told from shared clones. The sequenced material came from PBMCs or a T cell subset sorted from them (not recorded which). The CDR3 amino acid sequence is: CASCPTRTANNEQFF. In nucleotide form, the sequence is TGTGCCAGCTGCCCGACCCGCACAGCTAACAATGAGCAGTTCTTC.